What follows describes a single T cell receptor (beta chain). Its antigen remains unknown. The sample is drawn from a study of cytomegalovirus exposure and HLA in healthy donors. Study details: Around 85 million unique TCR sequences came from HLA-typed donors in an early release. General study findings and limits: Follow-up analysis found HLA locus-dependent TCR association rates, highest for DRB1 and lowest for HLA-C. Donor immune exposure was known only as CMV serostatus.

Use of 60 Vbeta and 13 Jbeta primers characterized the PCR. Method: immunoSEQ multiplex PCR; TCRdb's copy keeps in-frame clones and lacks some. The table for this sample gives some 34,000 clones. Nominally healthy donors provided the samples, though records likely missed some immune exposures. Trimming stripped 3 bases from V and 4 bases from J, with 9 bases between. Germline CDR1 MDHEN, CDR2 SYDVKM. The CDR3 runs to 13 residues. The sequenced sample was PBMCs. The source is a man aged 40-55 years in good health and CMV-seronegative. V is TRBV28 and J is TRBJ1-1; D gene ambiguous. The DNA of the CDR3 is TGTGCCAGCAGTTTCACGGACTTCACTGAAGCTTTCTTT. The encoded protein is CASSFTDFTEAFF.